The 20 T cell receptor beta chains reported below all come from one sample, sequenced in a study of T cell repertoires in cytomegalovirus infection. MiXCR, applied by TCRdb to the reads, yields one record per CDR3 protein. The table has around 440,000 distinct CDR3 sequences, 11% seen once; the top ten hold roughly 10%. Material for sequencing was PBMCs. These receptors were taken from a human donor in good health (CMV status not recorded). Some clones in this sample may be carry-over from other donors' samples.

This chain connects TRBV20-1 to TRBJ2-5, with 11 positions matching TRBD2. The ends lost 7 bases at V and 4 bases at J; junction bases unmatched: 2. This CDR3 has 12 residues. Per germline, CDR1 DFQATT and CDR2 SNEGSKA (reference sequence). The CDR3 here is CSVGLAGETQYF. CDR3 coding DNA: TGCAGTGTCGGACTAGCGGGAGAGACCCAGTACTTC.

In this sample, this clonotype turned up many times. The chain couples TRBV6-1 to TRBJ2-5; perhaps D is TRBD1 or TRBD2 (5 bases each). CDR1 MNHNS and CDR2 SASEGT come from the germline V gene. V was trimmed by 6 bases and J by 7 bases, leaving 21 bases between them. The CDR3 length is 15 residues. The CDR3 coding sequence is TGTGCCAGCAGCGGACCCGGGACCCCCCGGGGGACCCAGTACTTC. This gives the protein CASSGPGTPRGTQYF.

This clonotype showed up many times. The gene calls are TRBV4-1 and TRBJ2-5; the D is unclear. Germline V lookup: CDR1 MGHRA, CDR2 YSYEKL. Trimming took off 4 bases at V and 5 bases at J, with 20 bases between the two ends. The CDR3 covers 16 residues. For the CDR3, the DNA is TGCGCCAGCAGCCGACACATCCTCCAGGATACGGAGACCCAGTACTTC. Amino acids: CASSRHILQDTETQYF.

This clonotype showed up many times. The V and J genes are TRBV12-3 or TRBV12-4 and TRBJ1-1; D not certain. This CDR3 is 14 amino acids long. Trimming took off 2 bases at V and 5 bases at J, with 12 bases between the two ends. The CDR3 here is CASSLRQRSTEAFF. CDR3 nucleotide sequence: TGTGCCAGCAGTTTAAGACAACGTTCGACTGAAGCTTTCTTT.

This clonotype has a count of ten or more. CDR3 loop: CSATLAGPSYEQYF. The CDR3 coding sequence is TGCAGTGCTACTCTCGCGGGGCCCTCCTACGAGCAGTACTTC. The chain combines TRBV20-1 with TRBJ2-7; D is possibly TRBD2 (6 bases). Between the trimmed V and J ends, which lost 4 bases and 0 bases, there was a span of 13 bases. Germline values: CDR1 DFQATT, CDR2 SNEGSKA (reference sequence). This CDR3 region has 14 residues.

This clonotype has ten or more counts. The chain employs TRBV7-2 and TRBJ2-7; the D gene is possibly TRBD2 (5 bases). Trimming took off 3 bases at V and 0 bases at J, with 6 bases between the two ends. CDR3 length: 13 residues. Germline V gene data show CDR1 as SGHTA and CDR2 as FQGNSA. CDR3 nucleotides: TGTGCCAGCAGCTTCGGGGTCTCCTACGAGCAGTACTTC. It yields the protein CASSFGVSYEQYF. Drawing the rest from reference TRBV7-2 and TRBJ2-7, the complete variable domain is GAGVSQSPSNKVTEKGKDVELRCDPISGHTALYWYRQSLGQGLEFLIYFQGNSAPDKSGLPSDRFSAERTGGSVSTLTIQRTQQEDSAVYLCASSFGVSYEQYFGPGTRLTVT.

This clonotype was detected many times. J is TRBJ1-2 and V is TRBV19; D not certain. V was trimmed by 6 bases and J by 4 bases, leaving 15 bases between them. Per germline, CDR1 LNHDA and CDR2 SQIVND (reference sequence). The CDR3 is made up of 14 amino acids. This chain's CDR3 is CASSQTRTFYGYTF. The DNA for the CDR3 is TGTGCCAGTAGCCAGACTCGGACCTTCTATGGCTACACCTTC.

This clonotype has ten or more counts. This sequence joins TRBV7-2 and TRBJ2-2; 10 nucleotides match TRBD2. V lost 0 bases to trimming and J lost 1 base; unmatched junction nucleotides: 5. The CDR3 loop spans 18 amino acids. CDR1 is SGHTA and CDR2 is FQGNSA in the germline V gene. The CDR3 here is CASSLAPWTSGNTGELFF. CDR3 in DNA: TGTGCCAGCAGCTTAGCCCCTTGGACTAGCGGGAACACCGGGGAGCTGTTTTTT.

This clonotype was seen many times. This chain links TRBV4-1 with TRBJ1-5, with 11 bases fitting TRBD1. This CDR3 has 15 residues. V dropped 4 bases and J dropped 5; count of bases not matched to a gene: 4. Per germline, CDR1 MGHRA and CDR2 YSYEKL. The CDR3 nucleotides are TGCGCCAGCAGCCGGGAGGGACAGGGGGATCAGCCCCAGCATTTT. This gives the protein CASSREGQGDQPQHF.

This clonotype was observed many times. The gene calls are TRBV7-6 and TRBJ2-1, with 11 nucleotides matching TRBD2. CDR3 length: 15 amino acids. V dropped 2 bases and J dropped 5; count of bases not matched to a gene: 2. The germline gives CDR1 SGHVS, CDR2 FNYEAQ. The CDR3 nucleotides are TGTGCCAGCAGCTTACTAGCGGGGGGAAACAATGAGCAGTTCTTC. This codes for CASSLLAGGNNEQFF.

This clonotype was picked up many times. V and J are TRBV7-2 and TRBJ2-7, with TRBD2 matching over 11 bases. The junction had 10 bases not matched to a gene; V was cut back by 4 bases and J by 8 bases. The CDR3 is 15 residues long. CDR1 and CDR2 from the germline V gene are SGHTA and FQGNSA. The CDR3 DNA reads as TGTGCCAGCAGCTCACAACTAGCGGGGGCCTCGCAGCAGTACTTC. Its protein product is CASSSQLAGASQQYF.

The chain recombines TRBV7-8 with TRBJ2-1, with 7 bases that match TRBD1. This CDR3 has 15 amino acids. The V and J ends lost 6 bases and 0 bases, in that order; junction bases with no gene match: 5. From germline, CDR1 is SGHVS and CDR2 FQNEAQ. CDR3 amino acids: CASRSRGSSYNEQFF. The CDR3 DNA reads as TGTGCCAGCAGATCCAGGGGGAGCTCCTACAATGAGCAGTTCTTC.

This clonotype was detected only a few times. The chain links TRBV5-1 to TRBJ2-5; 13 bases fit TRBD2. Germline-derived CDR1 and CDR2 are SGHRS and YFSETQ. The V segment lost 2 bases and the J segment 4 bases; nucleotides outside the gene matches: 5. This CDR3 region has 16 residues. CDR3 sequence reads: CASSLGTSGARETQYF. CDR3 nucleotide sequence: TGCGCCAGCAGCTTAGGGACTAGCGGGGCGCGAGAGACCCAGTACTTC. Filled out from reference TRBV5-1 and TRBJ2-5, the complete variable domain reads KAGVTQTPRYLIKTRGQQVTLSCSPISGHRSVSWYQQTPGQGLQFLFEYFSETQRNKGNFPGRFSGRQFSNSRSEMNVSTLELGDSALYLCASSLGTSGARETQYFGPGTRLLVL.

This clonotype has more than one count but fewer than ten. The chain couples TRBV7-8 to TRBJ2-7; D is unclear. CDR3 size: 14 residues. Germline V CDR1 and CDR2: SGHVS, FQNEAQ. Between the trimmed V and J ends, which lost 6 bases and 2 bases, there was a span of 14 bases. The CDR3 loop reads CASSPGNSPYEQYF. Here the CDR3 DNA reads TGTGCCAGCAGTCCTGGTAACTCGCCCTACGAGCAGTACTTC.

The chain couples TRBV6-4 to TRBJ1-5; D is unresolved. This CDR3 has 13 amino acids. CDR1 and CDR2 (germline): MRHNA, SNTAGT. V was trimmed by 6 bases and J by 3 bases, leaving 9 bases between them. CDR3 amino acids: CASSQDDNQPQHF. CDR3 coding DNA: TGTGCCAGCAGCCAGGACGACAATCAGCCCCAGCATTTT.

The table lists this clonotype with many counts. The rearrangement joins TRBV6-1 to TRBJ2-5; 12 nucleotides align to TRBD2. J was trimmed by 3 bases and V by 11 bases; bases with no gene match: 16. The CDR3 is 17 amino acids. Germline values: CDR1 MNHNS, CDR2 SASEGT. CDR3 bases: TGTGCCCCCTCCAGTGGGCTAGCGGGAGGGAGGGAAGAGACCCAGTACTTC. It translates to CAPSSGLAGGREETQYF.

The chain couples TRBV6-1 to TRBJ2-1, with TRBD2 matching over 14 bases. CDR3 size: 16 residues. Germline-derived CDR1 and CDR2 are MNHNS and SASEGT. With 10 bases clipped from V and 4 bases from J, the junction kept 9 bases outside the gene matches. The CDR3 sequence is CATSGTSGSWYNEQFF. DNA of the CDR3: TGTGCCACCTCCGGGACTAGCGGGAGTTGGTACAATGAGCAGTTCTTC.

This chain connects TRBV29-1 to TRBJ1-1; D gene unclear. This CDR3 comprises 12 residues. Per the germline V gene, CDR1 is SQVTM and CDR2 is ANQGSEA. V shed 6 bases and J shed 1 base, with 9 bases lying between them. As DNA, the CDR3 is TGCAGCGTCCCAGGACCGAACACTGAAGCTTTCTTT. Translating gives CSVPGPNTEAFF.

In its sample, this clonotype was seen a few times. The chain uses TRBV5-6 and TRBJ1-6; 9 positions agree with TRBD1. Unmatched junction bases numbered 6, after V lost 2 bases and J lost 9 bases. The V gene's germline CDR1 is SGHDT and CDR2 YYEEEE. The CDR3 is 15 amino acids. CDR3 DNA: TGTGCCAGCAGCTTCCTCGGACAGGGGATTTCACCCCTCCACTTT. Translation: CASSFLGQGISPLHF.

This clonotype was picked up many times. The chain has TRBV7-2 and TRBJ1-1; D unclear. The CDR3 runs 13 residues. The V end was cut by 1 base, the J end by 3 bases, with 6 bases between. Germline V lookup: CDR1 SGHTA, CDR2 FQGNSA. CDR3 amino acids: CASSLETYTEAFF. CDR3 coding DNA: TGTGCCAGCAGCTTAGAAACATACACTGAAGCTTTCTTT.